This TCR beta chain was identified during a study of read filtering for tumor transcriptome and immune sequencing. Overall study context: Per sample, TCR-region reads ranged about 3.5 to 11 million by IR-seq, 85 to 1273 by RNA-seq.

From roughly 390 ng of RNA, a library with molecular barcoded alpha/delta and beta/gamma adaptors was made. TCRdb fed the reads into MiXCR, producing one record per CDR3 protein. The sample contains about 130,000 distinct CDR3 sequences, 13% of which appear only once. The sample holds many counts of this clonotype. What it binds is not known. Study observations and caveats: About 81.9% of IR-seq clonotypes had one read, totaling around 3.5% of reads; RNA-seq: roughly 76% and 46%. The CD138-negative fraction was mixed bone marrow immune cells, not pure T cells.

V shed 4 bases and J 2 bases; nucleotides not matched to a gene: 7. CDR1 is SGHDN, CDR2 FVKESK, per germline. This CDR3 is built from 16 residues. V and J are TRBV14 and TRBJ2-3; TRBD2 aligns across 9 bases. This clonotype originated in a donor at least 40 years old with multiple myeloma. The sequencing sample was made of a population of CD138-negative cells sorted from bone marrow. The CDR3 DNA reads TGTGCCAGCAGCCTTACCCCTAGCGGGATCACAGATACGCAGTATTTT. It specifies CASSLTPSGITDTQYF.